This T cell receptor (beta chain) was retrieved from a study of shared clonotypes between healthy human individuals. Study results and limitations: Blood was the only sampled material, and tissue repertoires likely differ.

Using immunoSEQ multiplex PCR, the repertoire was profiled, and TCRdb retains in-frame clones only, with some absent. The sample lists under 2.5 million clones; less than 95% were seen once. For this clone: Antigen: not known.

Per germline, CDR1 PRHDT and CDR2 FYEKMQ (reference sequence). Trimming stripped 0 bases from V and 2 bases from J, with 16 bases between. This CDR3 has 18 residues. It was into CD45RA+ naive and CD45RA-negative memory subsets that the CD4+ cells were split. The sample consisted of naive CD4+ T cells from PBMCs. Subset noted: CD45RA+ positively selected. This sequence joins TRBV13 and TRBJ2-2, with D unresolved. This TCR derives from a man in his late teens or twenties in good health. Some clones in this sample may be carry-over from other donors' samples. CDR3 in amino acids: CASSLGPGPAVNTGELFF. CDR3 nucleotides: TGTGCCAGCAGCTTAGGCCCCGGCCCGGCCGTAAACACCGGGGAGCTGTTTTTT. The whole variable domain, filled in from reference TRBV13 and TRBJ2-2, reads AAGVIQSPRHLIKEKRETATLKCYPIPRHDTVYWYQQGPGQDPQFLISFYEKMQSDKGSIPDRFSAQQFSDYHSELNMSSLELGDSALYFCASSLGPGPAVNTGELFFGEGSRLTVL.